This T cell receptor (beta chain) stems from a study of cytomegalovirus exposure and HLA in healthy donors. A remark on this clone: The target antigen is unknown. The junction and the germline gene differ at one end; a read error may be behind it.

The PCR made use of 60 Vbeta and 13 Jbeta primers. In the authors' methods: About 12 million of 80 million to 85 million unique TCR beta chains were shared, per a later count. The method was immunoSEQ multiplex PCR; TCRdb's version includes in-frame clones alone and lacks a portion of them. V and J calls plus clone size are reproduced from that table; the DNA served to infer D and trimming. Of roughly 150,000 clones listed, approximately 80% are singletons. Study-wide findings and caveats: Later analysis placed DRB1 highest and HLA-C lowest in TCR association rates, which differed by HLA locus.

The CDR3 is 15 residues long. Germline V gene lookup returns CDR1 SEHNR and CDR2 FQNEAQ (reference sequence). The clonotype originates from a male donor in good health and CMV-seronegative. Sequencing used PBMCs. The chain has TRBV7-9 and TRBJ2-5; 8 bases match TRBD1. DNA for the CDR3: TGTTCCAGCAGCTTAGTTCAGGGGGCCACGGAGACCCAGTACTTC. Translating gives CSSSLVQGATETQYF.